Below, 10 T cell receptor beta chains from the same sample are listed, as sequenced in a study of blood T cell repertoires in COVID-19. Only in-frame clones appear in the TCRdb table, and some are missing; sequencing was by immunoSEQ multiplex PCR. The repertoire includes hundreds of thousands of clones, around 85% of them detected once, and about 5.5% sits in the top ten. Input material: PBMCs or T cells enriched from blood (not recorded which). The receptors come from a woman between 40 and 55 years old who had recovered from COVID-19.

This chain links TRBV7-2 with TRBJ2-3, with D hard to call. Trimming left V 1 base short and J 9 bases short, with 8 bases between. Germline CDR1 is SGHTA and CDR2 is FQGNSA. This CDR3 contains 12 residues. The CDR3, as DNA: TGTGCCAGCAGCTTAGACTATCAGACGCAGTATTTT. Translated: CASSLDYQTQYF.

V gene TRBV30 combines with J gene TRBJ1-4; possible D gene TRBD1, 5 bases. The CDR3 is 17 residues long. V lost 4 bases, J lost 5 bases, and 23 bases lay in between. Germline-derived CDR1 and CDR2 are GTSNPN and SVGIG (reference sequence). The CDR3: CAWKGRQGEVVNEKLFF. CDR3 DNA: TGTGCCTGGAAGGGGAGGCAGGGAGAGGTAGTAAATGAAAAACTGTTTTTT.

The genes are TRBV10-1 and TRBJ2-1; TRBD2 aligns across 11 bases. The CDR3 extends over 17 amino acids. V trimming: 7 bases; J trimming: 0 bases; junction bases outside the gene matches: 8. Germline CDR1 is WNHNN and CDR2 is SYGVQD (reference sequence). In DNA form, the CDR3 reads TGCGCCAGCATCCTCGGACTAGCGGGCATCTCCTACAATGAGCAGTTCTTC. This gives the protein CASILGLAGISYNEQFF.

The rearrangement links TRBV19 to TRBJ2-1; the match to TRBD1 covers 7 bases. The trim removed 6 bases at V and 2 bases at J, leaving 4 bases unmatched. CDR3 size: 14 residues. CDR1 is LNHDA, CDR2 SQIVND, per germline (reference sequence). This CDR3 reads CASREDRTYNEQFF. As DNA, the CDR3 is TGTGCCAGTAGGGAGGACAGGACCTACAATGAGCAGTTCTTC.

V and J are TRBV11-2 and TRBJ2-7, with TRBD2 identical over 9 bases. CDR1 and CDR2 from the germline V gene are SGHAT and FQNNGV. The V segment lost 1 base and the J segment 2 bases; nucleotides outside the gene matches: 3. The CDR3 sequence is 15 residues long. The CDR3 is CASSLASGATYEQYF. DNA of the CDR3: TGTGCCAGCAGCTTAGCTAGCGGGGCCACCTACGAGCAGTACTTC. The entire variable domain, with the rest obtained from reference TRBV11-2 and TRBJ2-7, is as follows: EAGVAQSPRYKIIEKRQSVAFWCNPISGHATLYWYQQILGQGPKLLIQFQNNGVVDDSQLPKDRFSAERLKGVDSTLKIQPAKLEDSAVYLCASSLASGATYEQYFGPGTRLTVT.

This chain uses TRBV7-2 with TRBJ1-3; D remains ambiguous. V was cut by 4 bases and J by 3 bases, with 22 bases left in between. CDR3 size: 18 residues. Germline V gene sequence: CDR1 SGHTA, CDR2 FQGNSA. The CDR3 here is CASSSPRREGVDGNTIYF. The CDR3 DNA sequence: TGTGCCAGCAGCTCACCCCGTCGGGAGGGTGTAGATGGAAACACCATATATTTT.

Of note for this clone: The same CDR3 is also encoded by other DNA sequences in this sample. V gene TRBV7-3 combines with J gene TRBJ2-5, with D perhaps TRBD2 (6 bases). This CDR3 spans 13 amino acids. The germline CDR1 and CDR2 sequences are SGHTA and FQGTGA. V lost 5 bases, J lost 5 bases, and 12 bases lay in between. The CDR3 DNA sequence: TGTGCCAGCAGCCCGGGACTTGGGGAGACCCAGTACTTC. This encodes CASSPGLGETQYF.

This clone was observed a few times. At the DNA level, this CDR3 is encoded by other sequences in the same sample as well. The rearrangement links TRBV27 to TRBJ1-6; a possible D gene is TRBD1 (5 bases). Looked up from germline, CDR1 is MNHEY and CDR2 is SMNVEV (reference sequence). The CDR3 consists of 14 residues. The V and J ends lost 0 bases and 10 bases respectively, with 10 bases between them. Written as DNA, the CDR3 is TGTGCCAGCAGTTTATCTACGGGGGTGTCACCCCTCCACTTT. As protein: CASSLSTGVSPLHF.

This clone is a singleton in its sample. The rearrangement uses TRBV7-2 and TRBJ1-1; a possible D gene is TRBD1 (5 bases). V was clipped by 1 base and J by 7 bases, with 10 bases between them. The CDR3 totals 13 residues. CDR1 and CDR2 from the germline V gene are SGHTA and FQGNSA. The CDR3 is CASSLDGASEAFF. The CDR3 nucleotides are TGTGCCAGCAGCTTAGATGGGGCGAGTGAAGCTTTCTTT.

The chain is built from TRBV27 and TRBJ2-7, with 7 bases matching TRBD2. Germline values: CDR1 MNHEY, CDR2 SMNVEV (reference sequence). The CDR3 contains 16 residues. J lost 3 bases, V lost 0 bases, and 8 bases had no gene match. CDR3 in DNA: TGTGCCAGCAGTTTATCAGGGCTAGCGGATAACTACGAGCAGTACTTC. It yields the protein CASSLSGLADNYEQYF.